This is a list of T cell receptor beta chains from one sample in a study of regulatory T cells in long-lasting Graves disease. MiXCR was run by TCRdb on the multiplex PCR reads, yielding one entry per CDR3 protein. This sample has hundreds of thousands of distinct CDR3 sequences, with under 25% found just once. This specimen was peripheral blood mononuclear cells (PBMCs), taken when the disease was refractory, from a patient treated with antithyroid drugs. These receptors were collected from a female donor with Graves disease. The CDR3 runs from the conserved cysteine through the conserved F or W. A D gene is named only where the DNA matches it firmly. Rows may omit the clone size; those that give it use once, few, many or a size class.

TRBV30	.	TRBJ2-7	.	CAWREGELSYEQYF	TGTGCCTGGAGGGAGGGAGAACTATCCTACGAGCAGTACTTC
TRBV20-1	.	TRBJ1-2	.	CSAGDRDGYTF	TGCAGTGCTGGAGACAGAGATGGCTACACCTTC
TRBV28	.	TRBJ2-6	many	CASSRETGANVLTF	TGTGCCAGCAGCCGGGAGACTGGGGCCAACGTCCTGACTTTC
TRBV28	.	TRBJ1-5	many	CASRLMGDQPQHF	TGTGCCAGCCGCCTAATGGGAGATCAGCCCCAGCATTTT
TRBV4-1	TRBD2	TRBJ2-3	few	CASSQDPGRARSTQYF	TGCGCCAGCAGCCAAGATCCCGGGAGGGCCCGAAGTACGCAGTATTTT
TRBV27	.	TRBJ2-7	.	CASRAVSSYEQYF	TGTGCCAGCAGGGCCGTTAGCTCCTACGAGCAGTACTTC
TRBV2	TRBD2	TRBJ2-7	few	CASRPRREPYEQYF	TGTGCCAGCAGACCTAGGCGGGAGCCTTACGAGCAGTACTTC
TRBV15	.	TRBJ2-5	many	CATSPPRGGLEGQYF	TGTGCCACCAGCCCCCCAAGGGGGGGTTTAGAGGGCCAGTACTTC
TRBV12-3/TRBV12-4	TRBD1	TRBJ2-5	many	CASKGRGLEETQYF	TGTGCCAGCAAGGGCAGGGGGCTTGAGGAGACCCAGTACTTC
TRBV5-6	.	TRBJ2-7	few	CASSVLVSRQYF	TGTGCCAGCAGCGTTCTAGTCTCTAGGCAGTACTTC
TRBV14	TRBD1	TRBJ2-5	few	CASSQGQLSQETQYF	TGTGCCAGCAGCCAGGGACAGCTCTCCCAAGAGACCCAGTACTTC
TRBV28	.	TRBJ1-5	many	CASRLTGFNQPQHF	TGTGCCAGCAGGCTGACAGGTTTCAATCAGCCCCAGCATTTT
TRBV19	.	TRBJ2-5	many	CASSIVGSGSETQYF	TGTGCCAGTAGTATTGTCGGTAGCGGATCAGAGACCCAGTACTTC
TRBV6-5	.	TRBJ2-7	many	CASSYSYPDYEQYF	TGTGCCAGCAGTTACTCGTATCCCGACTACGAGCAGTACTTC
TRBV27	TRBD2	TRBJ2-3	.	CASSLQAGGDTDTQYF	TGTGCCAGCAGTTTACAAGCGGGAGGGGACACAGATACGCAGTATTTT
TRBV3-1	.	TRBJ2-2	few	CASSYSGGDGELFF	TGTGCCAGCAGCTATAGTGGCGGAGACGGGGAGCTGTTTTTT
TRBV7-3	.	TRBJ2-7	few	CASSLTATPGNEQYF	TGTGCCAGCAGCTTAACGGCGACCCCCGGGAACGAGCAGTACTTC
TRBV30	TRBD1	TRBJ1-2	few	CAWSTIGQGRDYGYTF	TGTGCCTGGTCTACTATCGGACAGGGTAGGGACTATGGCTACACCTTC
TRBV20-1	TRBD1	TRBJ2-5	few	CSARDLGQANQETQYF	TGCAGTGCTAGAGACCTGGGACAGGCCAACCAAGAGACCCAGTACTTC
TRBV5-1	.	TRBJ2-1	.	CASSMPIDGSSYNEQFF	TGCGCCAGCAGCATGCCAATTGACGGGAGCTCCTACAATGAGCAGTTCTTC
TRBV28	.	TRBJ2-5	many	CANHPRTPTWETQYF	TGTGCCAACCATCCACGGACGCCGACCTGGGAGACCCAGTACTTC
TRBV20-1	.	TRBJ2-5	many	CSAGPHREDEETQYF	TGCAGTGCCGGACCGCACAGGGAGGATGAGGAGACCCAGTACTTC
TRBV19	.	TRBJ2-7	.	CASSISGTNYEQYF	TGTGCCAGTAGTATATCCGGGACAAACTACGAGCAGTACTTC
TRBV5-1	TRBD1	TRBJ2-2	.	CASSLATGVGGELFF	TGCGCCAGCAGCTTGGCTACAGGGGTCGGCGGGGAGCTGTTTTTT
TRBV13	.	TRBJ2-3	.	CASMGGWSTDTQYF	TGTGCCAGCATGGGCGGATGGAGCACAGATACGCAGTATTTT
TRBV7-9	.	TRBJ2-2	few	CASSLAGFGELFF	TGTGCCAGCAGCTTAGCAGGGTTCGGGGAGCTGTTTTTT
TRBV4-3	.	TRBJ2-2	once	CASSQEGEDYTGELFF	TGCGCCAGCAGCCAAGAGGGGGAGGACTACACCGGGGAGCTGTTTTTT
TRBV11-2	TRBD2	TRBJ2-7	many	CASSLEAGEAYEQYF	TGTGCCAGCAGCTTAGAGGCGGGAGAAGCCTACGAGCAGTACTTC
TRBV20-1	TRBD2	TRBJ2-7	.	CSGTSGGLEQYF	TGCAGTGGGACTAGCGGGGGGCTCGAGCAGTACTTC
TRBV6-2/TRBV6-3	.	TRBJ2-2	few	CVVGDRSYTGELFF	TGTGTCGTGGGTGACAGGAGCTACACCGGGGAGCTGTTTTTT
TRBV29-1	.	TRBJ1-5	.	CSVEGDGTGNQPQHF	TGCAGCGTTGAAGGGGACGGTACCGGCAATCAGCCCCAGCATTTT
TRBV10-3	TRBD1	TRBJ1-5	.	CAIKGTGDNQPQHF	TGTGCCATCAAGGGGACAGGGGACAATCAGCCCCAGCATTTT
TRBV28	.	TRBJ1-6	many	CASRGITLHF	TGTGCCAGCAGGGGGATAACCCTCCACTTT
TRBV28	.	TRBJ1-2	few	CASSSYLQLANYGYTF	TGTGCCAGCAGTTCCTACCTACAACTAGCTAACTATGGCTACACCTTC
TRBV6-1	TRBD1	TRBJ2-7	many	CASSEGTDPSYEQYF	TGTGCCAGCAGTGAGGGGACAGACCCTTCCTACGAGCAGTACTTC
TRBV28	TRBD2	TRBJ2-2	many	CASSSIAGGNTGELFF	TGTGCCAGCAGTTCCATAGCGGGAGGGAACACCGGGGAGCTGTTTTTT
TRBV27	.	TRBJ2-7	many	CASSLSFSSYEQYF	TGTGCCAGCAGTTTATCGTTCAGTTCCTACGAGCAGTACTTC
TRBV9	.	TRBJ1-4	.	CASSEGWDREKLFF	TGTGCCAGCAGCGAGGGGTGGGACCGTGAAAAACTGTTTTTT
TRBV20-1	TRBD2	TRBJ2-5	.	CSASSGSSPRETQYF	TGCAGTGCAAGTAGCGGGAGCTCTCCTCGGGAGACCCAGTACTTC
TRBV2	.	TRBJ2-5	many	CAIQLSEVTQETQYF	TGTGCCATACAGCTTTCGGAGGTAACTCAAGAGACCCAGTACTTC
TRBV12-3/TRBV12-4	.	TRBJ2-7	many	CASSHGTDYEQYF	TGTGCCAGCAGCCACGGGACGGACTACGAGCAGTACTTC
TRBV27	TRBD1	TRBJ2-3	.	CASSIQGSTDTQYF	TGTGCCAGCAGTATACAGGGGAGCACAGATACGCAGTATTTT
TRBV24-1	TRBD1	TRBJ2-2	few	CATSDRGQALTGELFF	TGTGCCACCAGTGATCGGGGACAGGCGTTGACCGGGGAGCTGTTTTTT
TRBV30	.	TRBJ1-6	.	CAWSTDIYNSPLHF	TGTGCCTGGAGTACGGATATTTATAATTCACCCCTCCACTTT
TRBV30	.	TRBJ1-3	.	CAWTRDLSTSGNTIYF	TGTGCCTGGACACGGGACCTAAGCACCTCTGGAAACACCATATATTTT
TRBV2	TRBD1	TRBJ2-3	once	CAMTGGAFSADTQYF	TGTGCCATGACAGGGGGCGCGTTTAGTGCAGATACGCAGTATTTT
TRBV10-3	TRBD1	TRBJ2-7	.	CAISEGQGYYEQYF	TGTGCCATCAGTGAGGGACAGGGATACTACGAGCAGTACTTC
TRBV6-2/TRBV6-3	.	TRBJ2-3	.	CASTSNFPDTQYF	TGTGCCAGCACCTCTAACTTCCCAGATACGCAGTATTTT
TRBV19	TRBD1	TRBJ1-2	.	CASSTHRGSYGYTF	TGTGCCAGTAGTACCCACAGGGGGTCCTATGGCTACACCTTC
TRBV6-1	TRBD1	TRBJ2-5	.	CASSGGRETQYF	TGTGCCAGCTCAGGGGGTCGTGAGACCCAGTACTTC
TRBV2	.	TRBJ2-1	.	CASSLVGGGSYNEQFF	TGTGCCAGCAGCCTGGTGGGGGGAGGCTCCTACAATGAGCAGTTCTTC
TRBV28	.	TRBJ2-3	many	CASSLGGTSTDTQYF	TGTGCCAGCAGTTTAGGTGGGACTAGCACAGATACGCAGTATTTT
TRBV28	TRBD2	TRBJ2-2	many	CASSFWAGVTGELFF	TGTGCCAGCAGTTTTTGGGCGGGAGTTACCGGGGAGCTGTTTTTT
TRBV27	.	TRBJ1-1	many	CASSLSPYLATEAFF	TGTGCCAGCAGTTTATCGCCCTATTTGGCCACTGAAGCTTTCTTT
TRBV15	.	TRBJ1-2	many	CATSRDREGTNYGYTF	TGTGCCACCAGCAGAGATCGGGAGGGGACTAACTATGGCTACACCTTC
TRBV5-6	TRBD1	TRBJ1-5	.	CASSWDRGHQPQHF	TGTGCCAGCAGCTGGGACAGGGGGCATCAGCCCCAGCATTTT
TRBV29-1	TRBD1	TRBJ1-1	many	CSVRGTGREGAFF	TGCAGCGTCCGCGGGACAGGAAGAGAGGGAGCTTTCTTT